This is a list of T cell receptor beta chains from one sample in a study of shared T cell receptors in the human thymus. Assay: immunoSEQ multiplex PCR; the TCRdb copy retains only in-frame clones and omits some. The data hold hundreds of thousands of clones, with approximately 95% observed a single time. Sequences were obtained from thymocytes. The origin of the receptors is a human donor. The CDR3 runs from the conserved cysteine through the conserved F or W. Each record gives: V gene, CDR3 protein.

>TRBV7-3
CASSSLAGDDGELFF
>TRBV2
CASSAKGDTSYWEKLFF
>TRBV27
CASSTDRETQPQHF
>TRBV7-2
CASSPNRTGVSYEQYF
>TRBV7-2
CASSSTVGEEGYGYTF
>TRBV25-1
CASRRGSNEQFF
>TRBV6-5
CASFPGLGGELFF
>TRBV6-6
CASSYDKGHFNEQFF
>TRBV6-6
CASNQGAGAQETQYF
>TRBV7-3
CASSLAGTGSNTEAFF
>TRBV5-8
CASSFVAGEGNEQFF
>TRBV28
CASSPPIGDTQYF
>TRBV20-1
CSARAKNIQYF
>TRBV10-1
CASSESRLAGGRYEQYF
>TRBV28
CASSFILGRTEAFF
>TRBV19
CASSIKAGFYGYTF
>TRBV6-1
CASSNRDINTGELFF
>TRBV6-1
CASSGSRQVQETQYF
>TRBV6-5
CASSYTGWSDNEQFF
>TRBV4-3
CASSQGVWGGEQYF
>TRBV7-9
CASSQDRVGEQFF
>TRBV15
CATSRAPDSNYGYTF
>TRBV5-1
CASSPTDREKGYNEQFF
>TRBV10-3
CAIGSPCEAFQGDTQYF
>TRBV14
CASSAPPALNRENTEAFF
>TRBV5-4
CASSLTQLAGHSYEQYF
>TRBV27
CASSFLREGLNEQFF
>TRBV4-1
CASSPTFWRAPQHF
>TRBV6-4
CASSETGTGVNEQFF
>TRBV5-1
CASSLSGPDGYTF
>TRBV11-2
CASSPLQGETEAFF
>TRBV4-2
CASSPLTGWGEGSNEQFF
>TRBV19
CASSIEGLGLAGGKQETQYF
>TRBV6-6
CASSYSQGKIHEQYF
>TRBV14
CASSQAKREGRETQYF
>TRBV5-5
CASSLSCPPRQGDQPQHF
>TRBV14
CASSQALNTEAFF
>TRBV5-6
CASSGSGWPQYF
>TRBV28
CASSSPPGQGSTEAFF
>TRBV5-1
CASGPSGSTYEQYF
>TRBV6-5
CASSPPGQSTYEQYF
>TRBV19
CASSIGCSYNEQFF
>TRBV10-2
CASVGLAGVTTDTQYF
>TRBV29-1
CSVEDLTSGANVLTF
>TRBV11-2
CASSFSKWTYNEQFF
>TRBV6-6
CASSYWRTGPYEQYF
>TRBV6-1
CASSEVGGSRAGQFF
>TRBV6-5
CASSYHGTNTEAFF
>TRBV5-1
CASSFGTPNTEAFF
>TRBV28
CASSSPLAGVSIAKETQYF
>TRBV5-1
CASSPRSTTDTQYF
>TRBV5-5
CASSLLVAGGPGEQYF
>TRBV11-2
CASSLATGLAGYEQYF
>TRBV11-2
CASSFPQGSEKLFF